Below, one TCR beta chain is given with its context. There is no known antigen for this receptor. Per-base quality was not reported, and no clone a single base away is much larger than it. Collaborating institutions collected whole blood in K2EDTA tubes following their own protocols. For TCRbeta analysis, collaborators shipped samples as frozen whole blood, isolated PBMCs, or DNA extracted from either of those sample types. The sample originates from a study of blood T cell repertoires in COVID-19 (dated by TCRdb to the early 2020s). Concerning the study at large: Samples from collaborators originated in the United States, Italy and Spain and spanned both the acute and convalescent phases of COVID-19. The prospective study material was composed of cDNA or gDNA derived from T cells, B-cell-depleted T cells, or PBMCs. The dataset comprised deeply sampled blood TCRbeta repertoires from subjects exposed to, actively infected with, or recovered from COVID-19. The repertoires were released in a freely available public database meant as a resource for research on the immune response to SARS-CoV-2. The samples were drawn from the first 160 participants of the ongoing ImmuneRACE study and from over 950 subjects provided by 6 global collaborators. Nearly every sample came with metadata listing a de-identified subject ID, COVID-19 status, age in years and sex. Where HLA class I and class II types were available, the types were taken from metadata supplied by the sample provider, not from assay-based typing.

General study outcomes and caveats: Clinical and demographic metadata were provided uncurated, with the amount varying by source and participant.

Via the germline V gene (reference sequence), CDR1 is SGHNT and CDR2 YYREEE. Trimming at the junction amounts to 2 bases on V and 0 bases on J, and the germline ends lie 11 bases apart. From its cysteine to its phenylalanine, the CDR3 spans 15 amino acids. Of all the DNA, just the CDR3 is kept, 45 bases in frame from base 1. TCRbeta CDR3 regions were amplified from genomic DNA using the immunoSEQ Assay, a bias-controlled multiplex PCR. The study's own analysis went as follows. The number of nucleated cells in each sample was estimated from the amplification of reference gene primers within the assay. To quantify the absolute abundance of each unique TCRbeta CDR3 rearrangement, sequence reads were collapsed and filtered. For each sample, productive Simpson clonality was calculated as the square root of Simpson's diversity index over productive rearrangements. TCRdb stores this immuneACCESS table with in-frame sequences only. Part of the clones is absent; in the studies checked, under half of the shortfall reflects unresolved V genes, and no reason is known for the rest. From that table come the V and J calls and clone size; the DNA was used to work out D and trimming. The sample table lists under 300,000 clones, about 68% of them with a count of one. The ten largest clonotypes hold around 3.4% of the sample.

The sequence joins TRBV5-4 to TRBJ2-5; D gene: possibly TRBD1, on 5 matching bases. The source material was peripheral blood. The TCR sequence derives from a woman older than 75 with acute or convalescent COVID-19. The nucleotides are TGTGCCAGCAGCTTAAGGACACAATACCAAGAGACCCAGTACTTC. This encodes CASSLRTQYQETQYF.